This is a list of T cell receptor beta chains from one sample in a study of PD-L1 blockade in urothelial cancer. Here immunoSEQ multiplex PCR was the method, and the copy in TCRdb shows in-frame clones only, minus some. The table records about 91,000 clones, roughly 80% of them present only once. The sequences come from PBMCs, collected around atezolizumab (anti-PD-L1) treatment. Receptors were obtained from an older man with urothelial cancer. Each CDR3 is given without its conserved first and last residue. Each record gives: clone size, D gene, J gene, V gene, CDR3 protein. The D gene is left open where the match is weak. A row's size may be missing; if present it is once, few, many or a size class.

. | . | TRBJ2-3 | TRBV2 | ASRERPEGGDTQY
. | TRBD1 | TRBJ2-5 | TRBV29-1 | SVDRGLWETQY
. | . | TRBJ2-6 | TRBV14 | ASSQAHSGANVLT
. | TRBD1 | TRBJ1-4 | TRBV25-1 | ASKAGGEEKLF
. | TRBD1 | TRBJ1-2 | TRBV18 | ASSQSIPGQGLLPNYGYT
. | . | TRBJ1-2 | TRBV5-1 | ASSPGQTSYGYT
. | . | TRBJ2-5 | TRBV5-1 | ASSLDGESRETQY
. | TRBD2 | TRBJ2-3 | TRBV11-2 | ASSFLAGGDTDTQY
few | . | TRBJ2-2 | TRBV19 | ASSRQRNTGELF
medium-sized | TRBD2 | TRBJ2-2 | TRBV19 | ASSGLEDTGELF
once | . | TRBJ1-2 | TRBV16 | ASSQSRGNYGYT
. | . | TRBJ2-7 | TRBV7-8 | ASSLQGPSYEQY
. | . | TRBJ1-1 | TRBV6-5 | ASSFGERTEAF
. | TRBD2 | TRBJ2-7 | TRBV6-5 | ASGGAYEQY
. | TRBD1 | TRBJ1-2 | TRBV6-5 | ASSYVRGRRHGYT
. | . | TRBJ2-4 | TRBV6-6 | ASSRLREPVKNIQY
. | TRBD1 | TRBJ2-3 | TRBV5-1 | ASSLGQGYPDTQY
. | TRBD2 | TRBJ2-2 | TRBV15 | ATHPQRGSTGELF
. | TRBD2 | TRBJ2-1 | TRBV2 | ASSDPRLAGAYNEQF
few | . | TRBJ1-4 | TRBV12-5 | ASGWALGATNEKLF